This entry concerns a single T cell receptor beta chain. Looked up from germline, CDR1 is LNHDA and CDR2 is SQIVND (reference sequence). V gave up 4 bases and J gave up 1 base; unmatched junction bases: 9. The CDR3 is 17 amino acids. Profiled with immunoSEQ multiplex PCR; TCRdb holds only in-frame clones, not every one. The data contain more than 45,000 clones, about 88% of them singletons. The data are from a study of cytomegalovirus exposure and HLA in healthy donors. The chain links TRBV19 to TRBJ1-2; TRBD1 matches 10 bases. The sample taken for sequencing was PBMCs. This TCR derives from a woman aged 18-29 years in good health and CMV-seronegative. CDR3 region: CASSNNRDRGYNYGYTF. The CDR3 DNA sequence: TGTGCCAGTAGTAACAACCGGGACAGGGGATATAACTATGGCTACACCTTC.